The 12 T cell receptor beta chains presented below share a single source sample, sequenced in a study of beta chain features in type 1 diabetes. Since all of the isolated RNA was reverse transcribed, expressed TCRB transcripts were what got sequenced. The method was immunoSEQ multiplex PCR; TCRdb's version includes in-frame clones alone and lacks a portion of them. Of around 300,000 clones in the sample, more than 9.5% were seen once. The specimen sequenced was naive CD4+ T cells from blood. These receptors came from a woman under 40 in good health.

The rearrangement links TRBV30 to TRBJ2-7; possibly TRBD1 for D (5 bases). The CDR3 is 14 amino acids. V was cut by 3 bases and J by 4 bases, with 16 bases left in between. The germline gives CDR1 GTSNPN, CDR2 SVGIG (reference sequence). The CDR3 spells CAWSGTGSQYEQYF. The DNA of the CDR3 is TGTGCCTGGAGCGGAACAGGTTCTCAATACGAGCAGTACTTC.

V gene TRBV5-1 combines with J gene TRBJ2-1; 9 nucleotides match TRBD1. The CDR3 loop spans 15 amino acids. Germline CDR1 SGHRS, CDR2 YFSETQ. The trim removed 4 bases at V and 3 bases at J, leaving 5 bases unmatched. CDR3 sequence (DNA): TGCGCCAGCAGCCCTCCGGGACAGGGCTACAATGAGCAGTTCTTC. It codes for CASSPPGQGYNEQFF.

The chain combines TRBV29-1 with TRBJ2-7, with 8 nucleotides matching TRBD1. Germline CDR1 SQVTM, CDR2 ANQGSEA. The CDR3 consists of 14 residues. The V and J ends lost 6 bases and 2 bases, in that order; junction bases with no gene match: 9. The chain's CDR3 is CSVQGQGYPYEQYF. CDR3 in DNA: TGCAGCGTCCAAGGACAGGGTTACCCCTACGAGCAGTACTTC.

The chain links TRBV10-3 to TRBJ2-7; D might be TRBD1 (6 bases). The CDR3 spans 16 residues. Trimming pared 5 bases from V and 4 bases from J, leaving 21 bases between. From germline, CDR1 is ENHRY and CDR2 SYGVKD. CDR3 sequence: CAISRVSGQTFYEQYF. CDR3 bases: TGTGCCATCAGTCGAGTCAGCGGACAGACTTTTTACGAGCAGTACTTC.

The chain joins TRBV19 to TRBJ2-3; unclear D gene. The V gene lost 5 bases and the J gene lost 2 bases, with 8 bases spanning the gap. The CDR3 loop spans 13 amino acids. Germline assignment: CDR1 LNHDA and CDR2 SQIVND (reference sequence). CDR3 DNA: TGTGCCAGTAGTGTCTCAGTCACAGATACGCAGTATTTT. It specifies CASSVSVTDTQYF.

This chain uses TRBV7-2 with TRBJ2-1; D call uncertain. V lost 2 bases, J lost 3 bases, and 8 bases lay in between. In germline, CDR1 is SGHTA, CDR2 FQGNSA. This CDR3 spans 14 amino acids. CDR3 sequence: CASSLTTLYNEQFF. CDR3 sequence (DNA): TGTGCCAGCAGCTTAACAACCCTCTACAATGAGCAGTTCTTC.

In this sample, this clone turned up a few times. The chain carries TRBV6-6 and TRBJ2-6; maybe TRBD1 (5 bases). V gave up 5 bases and J gave up 4 bases, with 12 bases separating them. The germline V gene encodes CDR1 MNHNY and CDR2 SVGAGI (reference sequence). The CDR3 length is 15 residues. CDR3 protein: CASSPGISGANVLTF. CDR3 DNA sequence: TGTGCCAGCAGTCCAGGGATTAGCGGGGCCAACGTCCTGACTTTC.

The J gene is TRBJ1-2, the V gene TRBV7-2; 7 bases agree with TRBD1. V trimming: 4 bases; J trimming: 3 bases; junction bases outside the gene matches: 8. The germline V gene has CDR1 SGHTA and CDR2 FQGNSA. The CDR3 is 15 amino acids. In DNA form, the CDR3 reads TGTGCCAGCAGCTCTTATTCAGGGGGTGACTATGGCTACACCTTC. This translates into CASSSYSGGDYGYTF.

CDR3 in amino acids: CASSLEAFASTDTQYF. CDR3 DNA sequence: TGTGCCAGCAGTTTGGAAGCGTTTGCTAGCACAGATACGCAGTATTTT. The chain joins TRBV28 to TRBJ2-3; D not resolved. With 3 bases removed from V and 0 bases from J, the gap between germline ends came to 13 bases. This CDR3 contains 16 residues. Germline V lookup: CDR1 MDHEN, CDR2 SYDVKM.

In its sample, this clone was seen a few times. J is TRBJ1-2 and V is TRBV5-8, with unresolved D. Trimming left V 1 base short and J 0 bases short, with 10 bases between. The CDR3 consists of 15 residues. The germline gives CDR1 SGHTS, CDR2 YDEGEE. DNA for the CDR3: TGTGCCAGCAGCTTGAGTAGCTCAGCTAACTATGGCTACACCTTC. Amino acid sequence: CASSLSSSANYGYTF.

The rearrangement links TRBV5-6 to TRBJ1-5; D is unclear. There are 15 residues in the CDR3. CDR1 is SGHDT, CDR2 YYEEEE, per germline. The V end lost 0 bases, the J end lost 4 bases, and 11 bases lay between the germline ends. The CDR3 nucleotides read TGTGCCAGCAGCTTGGAAGGGCGGGCAAATCAGCCCCAGCATTTT. The encoded protein is CASSLEGRANQPQHF. Full variable domain (missing parts from reference TRBV5-6 and TRBJ1-5): DAGVTQSPTHLIKTRGQQVTLRCSPKSGHDTVSWYQQALGQGPQFIFQYYEEEERQRGNFPDRFSGHQFPNYSSELNVNALLLGDSALYLCASSLEGRANQPQHFGDGTRLSIL.

This chain connects TRBV4-3 to TRBJ1-5; TRBD1 agrees at 7 bases. The CDR3 sequence is 15 residues long. Unmatched junction bases numbered 7, after V lost 4 bases and J lost 4 bases. The germline V gene encodes CDR1 LGHNA and CDR2 YSLEER. DNA for the CDR3: TGCGCCAGCAGCCTCAACAGGGGCCAGAATCAGCCCCAGCATTTT. Its protein is CASSLNRGQNQPQHF.